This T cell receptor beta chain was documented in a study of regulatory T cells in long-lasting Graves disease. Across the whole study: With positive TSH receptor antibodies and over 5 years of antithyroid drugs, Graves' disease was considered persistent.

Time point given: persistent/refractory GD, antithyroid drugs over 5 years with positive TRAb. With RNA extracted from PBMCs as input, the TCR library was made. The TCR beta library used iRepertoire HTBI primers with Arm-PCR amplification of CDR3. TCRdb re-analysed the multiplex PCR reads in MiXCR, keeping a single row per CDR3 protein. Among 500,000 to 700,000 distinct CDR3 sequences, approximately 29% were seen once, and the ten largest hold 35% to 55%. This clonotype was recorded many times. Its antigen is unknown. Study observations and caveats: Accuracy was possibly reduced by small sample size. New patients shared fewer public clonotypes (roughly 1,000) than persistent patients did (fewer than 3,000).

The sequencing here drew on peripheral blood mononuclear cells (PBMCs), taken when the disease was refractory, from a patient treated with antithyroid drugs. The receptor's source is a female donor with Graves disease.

Here the CDR3 reads CASSGDYTGPNGYTF. CDR3 in DNA: TGTGCCAGCAGTGGTGATTATACGGGACCTAATGGCTACACCTTC. This chain connects TRBV2 to TRBJ1-2; a weak D match, TRBD1 (5 bases). The CDR3 is made up of 15 amino acids. Germline V gene data show CDR1 as SNHLY and CDR2 as FYNNEI. V was shortened by 4 bases and J by 6 bases, with 18 bases between the two germline ends.